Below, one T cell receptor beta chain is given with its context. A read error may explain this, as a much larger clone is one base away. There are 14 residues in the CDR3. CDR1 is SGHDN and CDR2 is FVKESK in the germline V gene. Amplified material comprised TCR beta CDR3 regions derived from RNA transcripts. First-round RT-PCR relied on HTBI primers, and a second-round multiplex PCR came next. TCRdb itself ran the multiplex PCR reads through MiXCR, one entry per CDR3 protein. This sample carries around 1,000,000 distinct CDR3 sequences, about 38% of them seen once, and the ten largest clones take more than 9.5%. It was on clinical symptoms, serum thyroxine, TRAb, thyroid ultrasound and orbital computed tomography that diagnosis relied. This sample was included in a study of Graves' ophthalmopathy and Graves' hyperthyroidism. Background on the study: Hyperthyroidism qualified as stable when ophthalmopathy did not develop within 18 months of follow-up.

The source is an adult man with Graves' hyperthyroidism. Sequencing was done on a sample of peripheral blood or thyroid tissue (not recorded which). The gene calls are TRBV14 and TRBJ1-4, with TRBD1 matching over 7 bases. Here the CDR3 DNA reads TGTGCCAACAGCCAATACAGGGGAGGTGAAAAACTGTTTTTT. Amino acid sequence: CANSQYRGGEKLFF.